This T cell receptor (beta chain) was recorded in a study of tumor-infiltrating lymphocytes in primary liver carcinoma. Co-extraction yielded RNA and DNA from 20-30 mg of unsorted bulk tissue. None of the patients had received treatment, and all had chronic HBV infection. Each tumor was sampled at four poles and its centre. With respect to this clonotype: The junction does not match germline at one end; this may be a read error.

This CDR3 contains 16 residues. Per the germline V gene, CDR1 is MDHEN and CDR2 is SYDVKM. From about 530 ng total RNA, TCR beta cDNA was generated with a primer in the constant region. Employing slightly modified ARM-PCR, three nested multiplex PCR rounds were run, and these gave rise to the TCR beta libraries. The first two PCR rounds used TRBV1-TRBV30 forward primers with a C-beta reverse primer, about 10 cycles each. TCRdb itself ran the multiplex PCR reads through MiXCR, one entry per CDR3 protein. The table has about 22,000 distinct CDR3 sequences, around 81% seen once. The rearrangement joins TRBV28 to TRBJ2-7; TRBD2 is a possible D gene (6 bases). The clonotype originates from a woman under 40 with primary liver carcinoma and hepatitis B virus infection. The sequenced sample was liver tumor tissue from sampling region 2. Subset of the sample: tumor region T2, inferior pole. The CDR3 here is CASNSKLCGVSYEQHF. For the CDR3, the DNA is TGTGCCAGCAATTCAAAGCTTTGCGGGGTATCCTACGAGCAGCACTTC.